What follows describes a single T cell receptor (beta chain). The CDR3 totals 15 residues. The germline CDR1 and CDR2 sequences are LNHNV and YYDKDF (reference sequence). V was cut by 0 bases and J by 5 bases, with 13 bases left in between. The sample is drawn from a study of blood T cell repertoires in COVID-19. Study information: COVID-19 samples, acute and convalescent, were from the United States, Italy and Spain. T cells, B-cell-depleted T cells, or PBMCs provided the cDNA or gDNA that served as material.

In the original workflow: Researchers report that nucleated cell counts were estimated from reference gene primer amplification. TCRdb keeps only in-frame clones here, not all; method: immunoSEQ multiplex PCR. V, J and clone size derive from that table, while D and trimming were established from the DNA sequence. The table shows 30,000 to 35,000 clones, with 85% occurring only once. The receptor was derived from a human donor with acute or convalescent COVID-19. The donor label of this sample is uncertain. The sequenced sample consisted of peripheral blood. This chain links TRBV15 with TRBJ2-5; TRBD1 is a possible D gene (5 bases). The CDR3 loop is CATSRDISGSETQYF. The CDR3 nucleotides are TGTGCCACCAGCAGAGATATTTCAGGGTCGGAGACCCAGTACTTC.